This T cell receptor (beta chain) was obtained from a study of technical replicates of blood from a few donors. Sequencing used immunoSEQ multiplex PCR; TCRdb keeps in-frame clones, though not all of them. Of more than 90,000 clones listed, 90% to 97% are singletons. The CDR3 is 14 residues long. V trimming: 4 bases; J trimming: 2 bases; junction bases outside the gene matches: 6. CDR1 is SGHNT, CDR2 YYREEE, per germline (reference sequence). This TCR came from a human donor in good health. V and J are TRBV5-4 and TRBJ2-7; 7 nucleotides agree with TRBD1. The specimen was T cells isolated from PBMCs. CDR3 DNA sequence: TGTGCCAGCAGCCCTTGGGACAGCACCTACGAGCAGTACTTC. This codes for CASSPWDSTYEQYF.